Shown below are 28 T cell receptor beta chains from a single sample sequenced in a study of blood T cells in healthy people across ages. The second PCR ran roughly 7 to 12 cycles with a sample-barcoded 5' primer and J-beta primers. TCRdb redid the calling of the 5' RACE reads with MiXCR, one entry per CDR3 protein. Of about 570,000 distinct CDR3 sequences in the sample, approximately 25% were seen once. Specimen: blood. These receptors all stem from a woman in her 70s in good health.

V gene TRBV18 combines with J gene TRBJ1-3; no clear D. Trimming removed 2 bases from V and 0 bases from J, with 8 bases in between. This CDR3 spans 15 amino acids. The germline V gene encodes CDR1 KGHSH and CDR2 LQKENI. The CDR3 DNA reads TGTGCCAGCTCACCAGGCGGAGACTCTGGAAACACCATATATTTT. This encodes CASSPGGDSGNTIYF.

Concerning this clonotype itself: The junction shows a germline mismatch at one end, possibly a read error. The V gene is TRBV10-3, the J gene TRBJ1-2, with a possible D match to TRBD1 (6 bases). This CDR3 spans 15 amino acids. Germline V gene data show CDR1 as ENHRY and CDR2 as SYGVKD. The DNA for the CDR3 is TGTGCCATCAGTGAGGGACGGGACACTAAATATGGCTACACCTTC. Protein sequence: CAISEGRDTKYGYTF.

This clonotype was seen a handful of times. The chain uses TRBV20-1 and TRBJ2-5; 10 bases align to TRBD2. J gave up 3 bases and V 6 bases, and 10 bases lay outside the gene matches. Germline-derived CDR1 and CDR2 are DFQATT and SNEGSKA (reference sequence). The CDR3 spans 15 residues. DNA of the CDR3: TGCAGTGCGACCCGGACTAGCGGATATGAAGAGACCCAGTACTTC. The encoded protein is CSATRTSGYEETQYF.

In nucleotides, the CDR3 is TGCAGTGCTGGTTCCCCCGGGACAGGGGGCAGGACAGATACGCAGTATTTT. It encodes CSAGSPGTGGRTDTQYF. The chain combines TRBV20-1 with TRBJ2-3; 12 bases align to TRBD1. The CDR3 is 17 amino acids. Germline CDR1 reads DFQATT; CDR2 reads SNEGSKA (reference sequence). With V trimmed by 5 bases and J by 3 bases, 12 bases remained unmatched.

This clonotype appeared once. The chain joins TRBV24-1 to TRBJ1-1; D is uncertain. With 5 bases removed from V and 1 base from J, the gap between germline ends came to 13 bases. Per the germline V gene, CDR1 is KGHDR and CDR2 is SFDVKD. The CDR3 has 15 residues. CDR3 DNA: TGTGCCACCAGTGCTTCGGGCCACGGGAACACTGAAGCTTTCTTT. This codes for CATSASGHGNTEAFF.

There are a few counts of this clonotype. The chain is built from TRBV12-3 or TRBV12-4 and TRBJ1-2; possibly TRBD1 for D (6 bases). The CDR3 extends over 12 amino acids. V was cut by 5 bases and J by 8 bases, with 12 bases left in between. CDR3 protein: CASSLTGTGYTF. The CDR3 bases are TGTGCCAGCAGTCTAACAGGGACGGGCTACACCTTC.

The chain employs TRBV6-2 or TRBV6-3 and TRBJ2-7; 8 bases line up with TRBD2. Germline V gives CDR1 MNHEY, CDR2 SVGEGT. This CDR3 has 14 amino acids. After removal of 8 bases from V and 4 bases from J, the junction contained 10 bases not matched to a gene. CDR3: CASAPGLVGYEQYV. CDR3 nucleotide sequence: TGTGCCAGCGCCCCGGGACTAGTGGGGTACGAGCAGTACGTC.

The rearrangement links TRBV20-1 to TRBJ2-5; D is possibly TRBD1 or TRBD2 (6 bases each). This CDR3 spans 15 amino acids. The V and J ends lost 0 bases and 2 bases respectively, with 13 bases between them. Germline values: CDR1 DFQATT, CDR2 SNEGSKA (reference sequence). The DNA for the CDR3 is TGCAGTGCTAGAGATGGGGGGCTCGTACAAGAGACCCAGTACTTC. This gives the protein CSARDGGLVQETQYF.

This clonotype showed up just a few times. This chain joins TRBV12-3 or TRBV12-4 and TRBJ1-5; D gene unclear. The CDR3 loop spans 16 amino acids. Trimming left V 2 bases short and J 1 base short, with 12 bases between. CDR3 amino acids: CASSLTHPASNQPQHF. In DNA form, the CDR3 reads TGTGCCAGCAGTTTAACCCACCCTGCGAGCAATCAGCCCCAGCATTTT.

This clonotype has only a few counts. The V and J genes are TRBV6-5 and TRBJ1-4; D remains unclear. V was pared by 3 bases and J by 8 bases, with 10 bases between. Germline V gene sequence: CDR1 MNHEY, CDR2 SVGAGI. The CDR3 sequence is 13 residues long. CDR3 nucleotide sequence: TGTGCCAGCAGTTATAGGCCCGGGGAAAAACTGTTTTTT. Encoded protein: CASSYRPGEKLFF.

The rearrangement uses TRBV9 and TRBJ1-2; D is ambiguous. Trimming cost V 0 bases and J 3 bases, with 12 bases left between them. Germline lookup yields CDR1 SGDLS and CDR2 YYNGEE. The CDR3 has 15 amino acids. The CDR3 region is CASSVGPAGDYGYTF. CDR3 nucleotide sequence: TGTGCCAGCAGCGTAGGGCCGGCCGGGGACTATGGCTACACCTTC.

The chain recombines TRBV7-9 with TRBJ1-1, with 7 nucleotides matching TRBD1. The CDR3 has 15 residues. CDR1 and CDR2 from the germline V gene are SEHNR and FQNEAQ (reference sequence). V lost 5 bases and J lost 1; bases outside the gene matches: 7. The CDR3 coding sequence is TGTGCCAGCAGCCCTCGACAGGGAAAGAACACTGAAGCTTTCTTT. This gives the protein CASSPRQGKNTEAFF.

CDR3 residues: CASSEANLSPGGYTF. As DNA, the CDR3 is TGTGCCAGCAGTGAAGCGAATCTGTCCCCGGGAGGCTACACCTTC. The chain is built from TRBV6-1 and TRBJ1-2; no clear D. CDR1 and CDR2 from the germline V gene are MNHNS and SASEGT. V dropped 0 bases and J dropped 8 bases, with 16 bases sitting between them. This CDR3 is built from 15 residues.

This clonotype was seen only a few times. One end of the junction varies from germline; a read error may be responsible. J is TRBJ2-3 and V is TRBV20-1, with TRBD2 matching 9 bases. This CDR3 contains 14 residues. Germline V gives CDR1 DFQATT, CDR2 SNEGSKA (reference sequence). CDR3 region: CSARSSGGSNTQCF. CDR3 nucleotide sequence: TGCAGTGCTAGATCCAGCGGGGGGTCGAATACGCAGTGTTTT.

CDR3 coding DNA: TGTGCCATCAGAAGACAGGGTTCCTCCTACGAGCAGTACTTC. As protein: CAIRRQGSSYEQYF. The chain employs TRBV10-3 and TRBJ2-7; 7 bases are a match to TRBD1. The length of the CDR3 is 14 residues. V trimming: 6 bases; J trimming: 0 bases; junction bases outside the gene matches: 5. Per germline, CDR1 ENHRY and CDR2 SYGVKD.

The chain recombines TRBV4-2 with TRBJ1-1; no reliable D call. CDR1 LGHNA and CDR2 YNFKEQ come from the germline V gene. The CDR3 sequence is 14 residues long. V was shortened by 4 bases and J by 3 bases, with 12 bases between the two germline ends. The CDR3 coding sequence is TGTGCCAGCAGCCCCTCGCGAAAGGACACTGAAGCTTTCTTT. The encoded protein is CASSPSRKDTEAFF.

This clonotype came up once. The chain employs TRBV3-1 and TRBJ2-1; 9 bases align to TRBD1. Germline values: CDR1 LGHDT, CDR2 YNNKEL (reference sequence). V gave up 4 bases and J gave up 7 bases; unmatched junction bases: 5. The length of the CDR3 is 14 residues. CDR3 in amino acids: CASSLQGAQNEQFF. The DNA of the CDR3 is TGTGCCAGCAGCCTACAGGGGGCGCAGAATGAGCAGTTCTTC.

As DNA, the CDR3 is TGTGCCAGTAGTCCCTCAGACAGGGCCTCACCCCTCCACTTT. Amino acids: CASSPSDRASPLHF. This sequence joins TRBV19 and TRBJ1-6, with TRBD1 matching 7 bases. This CDR3 has 14 amino acids. CDR1 is LNHDA and CDR2 is SQIVND in the germline V gene (reference sequence). V shed 5 bases and J 10 bases; nucleotides not matched to a gene: 8.

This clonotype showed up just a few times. This CDR3 reads CASSPPSSAGNTIYF. CDR3 bases: TGTGCCAGCTCACCACCGTCGAGTGCTGGAAACACCATATATTTT. The J gene is TRBJ1-3, the V gene TRBV18; D remains ambiguous. CDR1 KGHSH and CDR2 LQKENI come from the germline V gene. The CDR3 is 15 residues long. The germline V and J ends were trimmed by 0 bases and 2 bases, with 8 bases remaining between them.

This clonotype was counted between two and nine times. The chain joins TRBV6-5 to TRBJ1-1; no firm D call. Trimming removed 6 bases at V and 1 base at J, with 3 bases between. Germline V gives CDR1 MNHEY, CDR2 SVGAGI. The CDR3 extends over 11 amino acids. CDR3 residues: CASRANTEAFF. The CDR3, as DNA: TGTGCCAGCAGAGCGAACACTGAAGCTTTCTTT.

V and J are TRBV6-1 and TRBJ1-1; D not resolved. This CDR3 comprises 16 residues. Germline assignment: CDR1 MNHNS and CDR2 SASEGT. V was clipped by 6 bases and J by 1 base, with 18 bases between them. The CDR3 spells CASRRTGVQRNTEAFF. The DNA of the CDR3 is TGTGCCAGCAGAAGAACCGGGGTACAAAGGAACACTGAAGCTTTCTTT.

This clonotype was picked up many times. CDR3 nucleotides: TGTGCCAGCAGCTGGGGTGACAGGACCTATGGCTACACCTTC. Encoded protein: CASSWGDRTYGYTF. The rearrangement links TRBV7-2 to TRBJ1-2; D is possibly TRBD1 (6 bases). The CDR3 covers 14 residues. V lost 4 bases and J lost 4, with 13 bases in between. Germline CDR1 and CDR2: SGHTA and FQGNSA.

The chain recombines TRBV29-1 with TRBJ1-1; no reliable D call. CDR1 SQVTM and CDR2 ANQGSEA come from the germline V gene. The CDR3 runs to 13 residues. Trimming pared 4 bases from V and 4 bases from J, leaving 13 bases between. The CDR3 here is CSVARAGGTEAFF. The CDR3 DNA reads TGCAGCGTTGCAAGGGCCGGCGGCACTGAAGCTTTCTTT.

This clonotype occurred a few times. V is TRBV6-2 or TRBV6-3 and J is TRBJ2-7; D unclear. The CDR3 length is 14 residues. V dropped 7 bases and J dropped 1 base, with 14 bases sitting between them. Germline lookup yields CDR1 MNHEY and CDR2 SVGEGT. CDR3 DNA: TGTGCCAGCACGTCTAGTTTCGGGTCCTACGAGCAGTACTTC. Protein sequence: CASTSSFGSYEQYF.

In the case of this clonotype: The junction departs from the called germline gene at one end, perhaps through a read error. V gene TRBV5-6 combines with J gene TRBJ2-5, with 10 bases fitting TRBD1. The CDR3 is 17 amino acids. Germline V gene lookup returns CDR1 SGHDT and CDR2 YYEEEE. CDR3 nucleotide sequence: TGTGCCAGCAGCTTCCACCCCGGGACAGGGGACTACAATGAGCGGTTCTTC. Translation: CASSFHPGTGDYNERFF.

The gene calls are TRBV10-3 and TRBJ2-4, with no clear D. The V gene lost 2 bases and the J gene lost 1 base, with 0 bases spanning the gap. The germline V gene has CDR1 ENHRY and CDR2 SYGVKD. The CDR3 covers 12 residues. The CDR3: CAISEAKNIQYF. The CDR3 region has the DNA TGTGCCATCAGTGAGGCCAAAAACATTCAGTACTTC.

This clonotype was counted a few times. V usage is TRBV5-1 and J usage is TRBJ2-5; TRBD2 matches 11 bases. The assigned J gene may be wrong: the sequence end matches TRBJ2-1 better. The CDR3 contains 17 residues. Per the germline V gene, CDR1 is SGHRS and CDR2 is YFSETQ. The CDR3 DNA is TGCGCCAGCAGCTTGGCTCGACTAGCGGGGTTTTTCGGTGAGCAGTTCTTC. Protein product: CASSLARLAGFFGEQFF.

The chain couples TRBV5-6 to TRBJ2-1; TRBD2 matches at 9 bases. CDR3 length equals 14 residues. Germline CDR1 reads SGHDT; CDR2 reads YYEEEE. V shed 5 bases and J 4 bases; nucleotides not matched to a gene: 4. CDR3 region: CASSRGLAYNEQFF. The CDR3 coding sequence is TGTGCCAGCAGTCGGGGACTAGCTTACAATGAGCAGTTCTTC.